The clone carrying this TCR beta chain was counted between two and nine times. Its antigen remains unknown. The data originate from a study of shared clonotypes between healthy human individuals. Study-wide results and limits: Deeper or shallower sequencing was expected to change how clonotypes are shared among donors.

The method was immunoSEQ multiplex PCR; TCRdb's version includes in-frame clones alone and lacks a portion of them. The sample records around 500,000 clones, around 80% being singletons. All donors qualified as healthy HIV-negative adults and had experienced no recent acute infections or vaccinations. The sequence was collected from a woman aged 40 to 50 in good health. Some clones in this sample may be carry-over from other donors' samples. Sequenced: PBMCs.

The CDR3 reads CASSQEWGDRDYEQYF. The CDR3 DNA reads TGCGCCAGCAGCCAAGAATGGGGGGACAGGGACTACGAGCAGTACTTC. This sequence joins TRBV4-1 and TRBJ2-5, with 9 bases matching TRBD1. The J call may be mistaken, given a closer DNA end match to TRBJ2-7. The CDR3 consists of 16 residues. From germline, CDR1 is MGHRA and CDR2 YSYEKL.